This T cell receptor beta chain originates from a study of blood T cell repertoires in COVID-19. Study summary: Sites across the United States, Italy and Spain contributed samples from acute and convalescent COVID-19.

Method: immunoSEQ multiplex PCR; TCRdb's copy keeps in-frame clones and lacks some. The sample includes some 200,000 clones, 70% to 90% of them seen just once. Germline CDR1 and CDR2: SEHNR and FQNEAQ (reference sequence). Trimming at V came to 4 bases and at J to 4 bases, leaving 10 bases not matched to a gene. The CDR3 has 16 residues. In its sample, this clone was seen a few times. This TCR was sampled from a man at least 80 years old with acute or convalescent COVID-19. The rearrangement uses TRBV7-9 and TRBJ1-3, with 7 bases aligning to TRBD1. The sequenced sample consisted of peripheral blood. The CDR3 sequence: CASSSGQPGAGNTIYF. CDR3 sequence (DNA): TGTGCCAGCAGCTCGGGACAGCCTGGAGCCGGAAACACCATATATTTT.